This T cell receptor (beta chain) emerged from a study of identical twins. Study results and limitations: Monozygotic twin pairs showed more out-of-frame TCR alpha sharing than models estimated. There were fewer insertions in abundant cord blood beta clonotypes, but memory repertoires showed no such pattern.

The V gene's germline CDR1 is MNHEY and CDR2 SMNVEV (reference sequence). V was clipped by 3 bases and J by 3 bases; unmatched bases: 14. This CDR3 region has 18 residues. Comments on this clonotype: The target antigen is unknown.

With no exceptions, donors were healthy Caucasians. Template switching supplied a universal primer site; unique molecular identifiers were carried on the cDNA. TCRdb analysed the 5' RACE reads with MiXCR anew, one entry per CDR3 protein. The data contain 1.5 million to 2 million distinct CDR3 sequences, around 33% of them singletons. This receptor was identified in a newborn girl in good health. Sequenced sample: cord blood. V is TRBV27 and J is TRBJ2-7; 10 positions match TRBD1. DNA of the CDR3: TGTGCCAGCAGTTTCCTAGGGGCCGGGACAGGGGTAATCTACGAGCAGTACTTC. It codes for CASSFLGAGTGVIYEQYF.